This TCR beta chain was profiled in a study of beta chain features in type 1 diabetes. Study-level results: Among patients, naive, central memory and Treg TCRB repertoires appeared more similar than among healthy donors. Junctions at VDJ sites from type 1 diabetes patients had fewer insertions and more deletions.

This CDR3 contains 13 residues. V lost 2 bases to trimming and J lost 15 bases, with 14 bases between them. Germline V gives CDR1 PRHDT, CDR2 FYEKMQ (reference sequence). cDNA synthesis used the whole RNA isolate, giving expressed TCRB sequences. An average roughly 3.6 million reads came from naive, central memory and regulatory T cell samples. Assay: immunoSEQ multiplex PCR; the TCRdb copy retains only in-frame clones and omits some. This table has 400,000 to 500,000 clones, more than 11% appearing once. In its sample, this clone was seen a few times. Its antigen is currently unknown. The origin of this receptor is a man aged 25-45 years in good health. Input material: naive CD4+ T cells from blood. The V and J genes are TRBV13 and TRBJ1-6, with D unclear. CDR3 loop: CASSLYGLHRLHF. The CDR3 DNA is TGTGCCAGCAGCTTATACGGGCTGCATCGCCTCCACTTT.